The rows below give T cell receptor beta chains drawn from one sample of a study. Using its own MiXCR run on the RT-PCR reads, TCRdb lists one record per CDR3 protein. Among hundreds of thousands of distinct CDR3 sequences listed, approximately 14% were seen once. The sequenced material came from memory CD4+ T cells from blood. These receptors came from a female donor in good health, serving as a healthy control. Both conserved end residues are part of each CDR3. A D gene is named only where the DNA matches it firmly. Where a row states a size, it is once, few, many or the class of an expanded clone; other rows omit it.

D gene,V gene,clone size,J gene,CDR3 length,CDR3 DNA,CDR3 protein
TRBD2,TRBV4-2,-,TRBJ2-1,16,TGTGCCAGCAGCCAGTTGACTAGCGGATCAGACAATGAGCAGCTCTTC,CASSQLTSGSDNEQLF
-,TRBV3-1,many,TRBJ1-1,14,TGTGCCAGCAGCCAAGACAGGGTGCGCACTGAAGCTTTCTTT,CASSQDRVRTEAFF
-,TRBV5-6,many,TRBJ2-1,17,TGTGCCAGCAGCTCCCTTGCAGGAGCTTGGCTTCACAATGAGCAGTTCTTC,CASSSLAGAWLHNEQFF
TRBD2,TRBV11-2,many,TRBJ2-1,15,TGCGCCAGCAGCCTCGGACTAGCGGCAAACAATGAGCAGTTCTTC,CASSLGLAANNEQFF
TRBD2,TRBV7-3,-,TRBJ2-5,16,TGTGCCAGCAGCTCTGGGGCGGGGGGGCCTAAAGAGACCCAGTACTTC,CASSSGAGGPKETQYF
-,TRBV7-8,-,TRBJ2-5,19,TGTGCCAGCAGCCCCGCACATCGAATGACAGACTCGGGACGGGAGACCCAGTACTTC,CASSPAHRMTDSGRETQYF
-,TRBV20-1,-,TRBJ1-2,16,TGCAGTGTCCAAGGGGGGGCAGGGAGATATAACTATGGCTACACCTTC,CSVQGGAGRYNYGYTF
-,TRBV6-6,many,TRBJ2-5,15,TGTGCCAGCAGCTCCGAGGCTGGGATCGGGGAGACCCAGTACTTC,CASSSEAGIGETQYF
TRBD1,TRBV7-2,-,TRBJ2-5,13,TGTGCCAGCACGGGACAGGACCGGGAGACCCAGTACTTC,CASTGQDRETQYF
TRBD1,TRBV20-1,many,TRBJ2-5,13,TGCAGTGCTGGGGACAGGGGGCGAAAGACCCAGTACTTC,CSAGDRGRKTQYF
-,TRBV12-3/TRBV12-4,few,TRBJ2-6,13,TGTGCCAGCAGTTCATATGGGGCCAACGTCCTGACTTTC,CASSSYGANVLTF
TRBD2,TRBV7-9,many,TRBJ2-1,16,TGTGCCAGCAGCCCCCGGACTAGCGGGAGTCGGGATGAGCAGTTCTTC,CASSPRTSGSRDEQFF
TRBD1,TRBV4-2,many,TRBJ1-1,14,TGTGCCAGCAGCCAGACAGGGGTTTGGACTGAAGCTTTCTTT,CASSQTGVWTEAFF
TRBD1,TRBV10-3,many,TRBJ1-5,13,TGTGCCATGGCGGCAGGGGGTAGTCAGCCCCAGCATTTT,CAMAAGGSQPQHF